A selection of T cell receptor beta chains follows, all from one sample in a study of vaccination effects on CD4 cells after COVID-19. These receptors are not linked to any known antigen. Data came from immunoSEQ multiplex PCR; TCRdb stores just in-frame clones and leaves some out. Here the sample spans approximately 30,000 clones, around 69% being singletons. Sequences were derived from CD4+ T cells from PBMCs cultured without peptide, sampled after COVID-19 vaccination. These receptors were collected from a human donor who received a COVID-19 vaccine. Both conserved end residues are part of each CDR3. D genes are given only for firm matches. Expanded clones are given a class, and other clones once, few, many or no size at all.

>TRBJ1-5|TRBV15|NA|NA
CATSRDRGNQPQHF
TGTGCCACCAGCAGAGACAGGGGCAATCAGCCCCAGCATTTT
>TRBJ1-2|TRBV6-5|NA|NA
CASSLRGVGNYGYTF
TGTGCCAGCAGTCTACGGGGGGTGGGGAACTATGGCTACACCTTC
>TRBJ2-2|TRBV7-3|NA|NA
CASSLGAGSNTGELFF
TGTGCCAGCAGCTTAGGGGCGGGATCGAACACCGGGGAGCTGTTTTTT
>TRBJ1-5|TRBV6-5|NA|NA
CASVGVMGNQPQHF
TGTGCCAGCGTGGGAGTGATGGGCAATCAGCCCCAGCATTTT
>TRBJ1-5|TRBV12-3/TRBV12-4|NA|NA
CASSLGTNQPQHF
TGTGCCAGCAGTTTGGGGACAAATCAGCCCCAGCATTTT
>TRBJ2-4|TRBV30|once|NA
CAWRPPGSGKAKNIQYF
TGTGCCTGGAGACCCCCCGGCTCAGGGAAAGCGAAAAACATTCAGTACTTC
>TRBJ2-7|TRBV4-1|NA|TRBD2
CASSARSTSGGLPLNYEQYF
TGCGCCAGCAGCGCAAGATCGACTAGCGGGGGGTTACCCCTAAACTACGAGCAGTACTTC
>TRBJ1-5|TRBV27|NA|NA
CASSFTGNNQPQHF
TGTGCCAGCAGCTTTACAGGAAACAATCAGCCCCAGCATTTT
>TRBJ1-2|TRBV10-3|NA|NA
CAISERVTNYGYTF
TGTGCCATCAGTGAACGGGTAACTAACTATGGCTACACCTTC
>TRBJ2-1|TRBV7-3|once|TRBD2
CASSASGGAGEQFF
TGTGCCAGCAGCGCTAGCGGGGGGGCGGGTGAGCAGTTCTTC
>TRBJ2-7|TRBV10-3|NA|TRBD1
CAISFRQGAGEQYF
TGTGCCATCAGTTTTCGACAGGGGGCAGGGGAGCAGTACTTC
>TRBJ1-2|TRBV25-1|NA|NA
CASSGGPTPNYGYTF
TGTGCCAGCAGTGGAGGTCCTACCCCTAACTATGGCTACACCTTC
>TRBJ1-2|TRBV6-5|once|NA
CASSYSGQSGYTF
TGTGCCAGCAGTTACTCGGGGCAGTCCGGCTACACCTTC
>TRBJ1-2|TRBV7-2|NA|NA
CASSLVAGNNGYTF
TGTGCCAGCAGCTTAGTTGCAGGGAACAATGGCTACACCTTC
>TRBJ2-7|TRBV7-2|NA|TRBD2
CASSLGTSGRIAYEQYF
TGTGCCAGCAGCCTAGGGACTAGCGGGAGGATAGCCTACGAGCAGTACTTC
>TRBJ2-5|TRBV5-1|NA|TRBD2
CASSGGTSGTQETQYF
TGCGCCAGCAGCGGTGGGACTAGCGGAACTCAAGAGACCCAGTACTTC
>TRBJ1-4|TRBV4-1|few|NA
CASSQDPGAEKLFF
TGCGCCAGCAGCCAAGACCCGGGGGCGGAAAAACTGTTTTTT
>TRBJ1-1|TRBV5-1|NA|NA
CASSFDQYTEAFF
TGCGCCAGCAGCTTTGATCAGTACACTGAAGCTTTCTTT
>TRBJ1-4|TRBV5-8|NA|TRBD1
CASSFPYRGGLEKLFF
TGTGCCAGCAGCTTTCCCTACAGGGGTGGCCTAGAGAAACTGTTTTTT
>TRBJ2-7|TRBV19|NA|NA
CASSTDGYVREQYF
TGTGCCAGTAGTACGGACGGTTACGTGCGCGAGCAGTACTTC
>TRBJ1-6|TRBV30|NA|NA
CAWSVAGFYNSPLHF
TGTGCCTGGAGTGTAGCGGGATTCTATAATTCACCCCTCCACTTT
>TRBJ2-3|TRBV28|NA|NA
CASLKVGFFGGRTDTQYF
TGTGCCAGCCTTAAAGTAGGGTTTTTCGGGGGGCGCACAGATACGCAGTATTTT
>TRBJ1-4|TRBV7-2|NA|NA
CASSLERGSREKLFF
TGTGCCAGCAGCTTAGAGAGGGGCAGTAGGGAAAAACTGTTTTTT
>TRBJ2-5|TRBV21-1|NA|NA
CASSKEDGGAPETQYF
TGTGCCAGCAGCAAAGAGGACGGGGGGGCTCCGGAGACCCAGTACTTC
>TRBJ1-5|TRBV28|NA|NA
CASSSPWTEIQPQHF
TGTGCCAGCAGTTCCCCATGGACCGAGATTCAGCCCCAGCATTTT
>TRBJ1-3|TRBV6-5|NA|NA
CASSIGNTIYF
TGTGCCAGCAGCATTGGAAACACCATATATTTT
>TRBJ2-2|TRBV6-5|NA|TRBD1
CASNLRGLDTGELFF
TGTGCCAGCAACCTCAGGGGGCTCGACACCGGGGAGCTGTTTTTT
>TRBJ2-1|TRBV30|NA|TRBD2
CAWSSGDNEQFF
TGTGCCTGGTCTAGCGGGGACAATGAGCAGTTCTTC
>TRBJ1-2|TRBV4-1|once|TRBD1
CASSHPTGTVYGYTF
TGCGCCAGCAGCCACCCCACCGGGACAGTCTATGGCTACACCTTC
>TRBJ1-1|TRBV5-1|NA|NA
CASSFRGGGYTEAFF
TGCGCCAGCAGCTTTAGGGGGGGTGGGTACACTGAAGCTTTCTTT
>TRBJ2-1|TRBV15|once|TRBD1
CATSRRQGSYNEQFF
TGTGCCACCAGCAGACGACAGGGCTCCTACAATGAGCAGTTCTTC
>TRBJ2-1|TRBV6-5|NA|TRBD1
CASSNRDRRYNEQFF
TGTGCCAGCAGTAACCGGGACAGACGCTACAATGAGCAGTTCTTC
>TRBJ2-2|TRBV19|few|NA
CATASGVNYGELFF
TGTGCCACCGCCTCCGGGGTGAACTACGGGGAGCTGTTTTTT
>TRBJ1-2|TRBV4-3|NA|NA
CASSLGQDYGYTF
TGCGCCAGCAGCCTCGGACAAGACTATGGCTACACCTTC
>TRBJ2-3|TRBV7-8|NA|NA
CASSSSGAPPDTQYF
TGTGCCAGCAGCTCCTCGGGGGCTCCACCAGATACGCAGTATTTT
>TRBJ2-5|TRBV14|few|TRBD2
CASSQLAGDPKQETQYF
TGTGCCAGCAGCCAACTAGCGGGGGACCCAAAGCAAGAGACCCAGTACTTC
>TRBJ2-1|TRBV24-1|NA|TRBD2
CATSVSGGSNEQFF
TGTGCCACCAGTGTCAGCGGGGGGAGCAATGAGCAGTTCTTC
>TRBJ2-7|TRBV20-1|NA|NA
CSASYDRGLSEQYF
TGCAGTGCTAGTTATGACCGCGGTCTGTCGGAGCAGTACTTC
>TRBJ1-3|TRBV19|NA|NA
CASSISRNTIYF
TGTGCCAGTAGTATTTCCAGAAACACCATATATTTT
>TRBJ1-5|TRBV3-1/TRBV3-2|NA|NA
CASSQTGFDQPQHF
TGTGCCAGCAGCCAAACAGGGTTTGATCAGCCCCAGCATTTT
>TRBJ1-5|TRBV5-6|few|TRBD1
CASSAGQAYVQPQHF
TGTGCCAGCAGCGCTGGACAGGCGTACGTTCAGCCCCAGCATTTT
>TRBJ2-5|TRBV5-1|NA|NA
CASSQPGSSTQYF
TGCGCCAGCAGCCAGCCGGGGTCGTCGACCCAGTACTTC
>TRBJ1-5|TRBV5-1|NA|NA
CASSLGGAQPQHF
TGCGCCAGCAGCTTGGGCGGGGCTCAGCCCCAGCATTTT
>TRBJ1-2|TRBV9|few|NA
CASSAPSTGYTF
TGTGCCAGCAGCGCCCCGTCCACTGGCTACACCTTC
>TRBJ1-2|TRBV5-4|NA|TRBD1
CASSSGTGDGNGYTF
TGTGCCAGCAGCAGCGGAACAGGGGATGGGAATGGCTACACCTTC
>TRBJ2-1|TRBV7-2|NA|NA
CASSLVPPYNEQFF
TGTGCCAGCAGCTTAGTCCCTCCCTACAATGAGCAGTTCTTC
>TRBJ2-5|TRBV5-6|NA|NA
CASSLVGQIQETQYF
TGTGCCAGCAGCTTGGTAGGGCAGATCCAAGAGACCCAGTACTTC
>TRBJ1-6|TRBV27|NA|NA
CASWPGRTANSPLHF
TGTGCCAGCTGGCCCGGAAGGACAGCTAATTCACCCCTCCACTTT
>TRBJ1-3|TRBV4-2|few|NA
CASSREESPTYSGNTIYF
TGTGCCAGCAGCCGGGAAGAATCTCCCACCTACTCTGGAAACACCATATATTTT
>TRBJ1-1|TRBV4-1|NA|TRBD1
CASSPDRANTEAFF
TGCGCCAGCAGCCCCGACAGGGCCAACACTGAAGCTTTCTTT
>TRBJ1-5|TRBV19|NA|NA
CASSKGGQPQHF
TGTGCCAGTAGTAAGGGGGGTCAGCCCCAGCATTTT
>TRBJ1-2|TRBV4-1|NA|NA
CASSQSQGRNYGYTF
TGCGCCAGCAGCCAATCGCAGGGACGTAACTATGGCTACACCTTC
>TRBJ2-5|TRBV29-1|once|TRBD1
CSVATGLRETQYF
TGCAGCGTTGCGACAGGGTTGCGCGAGACCCAGTACTTC
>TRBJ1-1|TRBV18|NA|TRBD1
CASSSGQGWGMNTEAFF
TGTGCCAGCTCATCGGGACAGGGGTGGGGAATGAACACTGAAGCTTTCTTT
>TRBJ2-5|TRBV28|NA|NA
CASIGAEETQYF
TGTGCCAGCATTGGGGCAGAAGAGACCCAGTACTTC
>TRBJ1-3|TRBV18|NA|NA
CASSAKTIPRGNTIYF
TGTGCCAGCTCAGCCAAAACGATACCCCGGGGAAACACCATATATTTT
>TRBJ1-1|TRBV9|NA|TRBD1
CASSVVGTEAFF
TGTGCCAGCAGCGTAGTGGGGACAGAGGCTTTCTTT